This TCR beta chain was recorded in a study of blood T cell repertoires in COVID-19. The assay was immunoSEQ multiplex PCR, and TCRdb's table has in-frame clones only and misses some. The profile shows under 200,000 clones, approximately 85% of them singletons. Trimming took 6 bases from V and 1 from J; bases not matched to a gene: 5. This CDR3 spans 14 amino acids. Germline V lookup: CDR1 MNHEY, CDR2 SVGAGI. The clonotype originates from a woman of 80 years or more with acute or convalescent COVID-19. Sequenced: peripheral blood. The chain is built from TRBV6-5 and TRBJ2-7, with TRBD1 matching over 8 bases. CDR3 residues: CASSPGQASYEQYF. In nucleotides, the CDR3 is TGTGCCAGCAGCCCGGGACAGGCTTCCTACGAGCAGTACTTC.